The rows below give T cell receptor beta chains drawn from one sample of a study of blood T cell repertoires in COVID-19. The data were produced by immunoSEQ multiplex PCR, yet TCRdb's version contains in-frame clones alone and is incomplete. The table lists under 200,000 clones, approximately 85% of them singletons. Material for sequencing was peripheral blood. The receptors come from a man in his 60s who had recovered from COVID-19. Both conserved end residues are part of each CDR3. A D gene is named only where the DNA matches it firmly. A clone size is listed for some rows: how often the clone was seen (once, few, many), or a class if it is expanded.

v_call	clone_size	d_call	j_call	cdr3_nt	cdr3_aa
TRBV6-5	-	TRBD2	TRBJ2-7	TGTGCCAGCAAGATAGGACTAGCGGGGGCCTACGAGCAGTACTTC	CASKIGLAGAYEQYF
TRBV6-5	-	-	TRBJ1-2	TGTGCCAGCCGGGGGTTAGGAGGCCGAGCTTGGGGCTACACCTTC	CASRGLGGRAWGYTF
TRBV24-1	-	-	TRBJ2-7	TGTGCCACCAGTGACGGTCACTCCTACGAGCAGTACTTC	CATSDGHSYEQYF
TRBV7-9	-	-	TRBJ1-1	TGTGCCAGCAGCTTCGGGGGGTCGGGCACTGAAGCTTTCTTT	CASSFGGSGTEAFF
TRBV6-4	-	TRBD1	TRBJ1-5	TGTGCCAGCAGCCGGGACAGGAGCAAAAATCAGCCCCAGCATTTT	CASSRDRSKNQPQHF
TRBV7-7	few	TRBD2	TRBJ2-5	TGTGCTAGCAGCGGGGGGGAGACCCAGTACTTC	CASSGGETQYF
TRBV6-5	-	-	TRBJ2-5	TGTGCCAGCAAAGTACAGGATGAAGAGACCCAGTACTTC	CASKVQDEETQYF
TRBV3-1/TRBV3-2	-	-	TRBJ1-5	TGTGCCAGCAGCCACTCAGGGGTCGCTTATAGCAATCAGCCCCAGCATTTT	CASSHSGVAYSNQPQHF
TRBV12-5	-	-	TRBJ1-1	TGTGCTAGTGGCTTTCTTCAGGGGAGGGTCACTGAAGCTTTCTTT	CASGFLQGRVTEAFF
TRBV29-1	-	-	TRBJ1-3	TGCAGCGTTGCCCCGGACTTAAGCTCTGGAAACACCATATATTTT	CSVAPDLSSGNTIYF
TRBV27	-	-	TRBJ2-2	TGTGCCAGCAGTTTATTCACGGGGGGCCACACCGGGGAGCTGTTTTTT	CASSLFTGGHTGELFF
TRBV3-1/TRBV3-2	-	-	TRBJ1-2	TGTGCCAGCAGCCAAGAGAAGGGGCGGGGCTACACCTTC	CASSQEKGRGYTF
TRBV9	-	-	TRBJ1-4	TGTGCCAGCAGCGTAGGGGGCGGGAGAAATGAAAAACTGTTTTTT	CASSVGGGRNEKLFF
TRBV27	-	-	TRBJ2-7	TGTGCCAGCAAGACGGGGTACGAGCAGTACTTC	CASKTGYEQYF
TRBV9	-	TRBD1	TRBJ1-3	TGTGCCAGCAGCGGGACAGGGGGCAACCGAAACACCATATATTTT	CASSGTGGNRNTIYF
TRBV29-1	-	-	TRBJ1-1	TGCAGCGTTGGTCGGACACCGAACACTGAAGCTTTCTTT	CSVGRTPNTEAFF
TRBV3-1/TRBV3-2	once	-	TRBJ2-1	TGTGCCAGCAGCCAAGCGACCACCGGGACTCCCAATGAGCAGTTCTTC	CASSQATTGTPNEQFF
TRBV29-1	-	TRBD1	TRBJ2-1	TGCAGCGTCGCATCAGGGGGCATCAAAGGTGAGCAGTTCTTC	CSVASGGIKGEQFF
TRBV30	-	TRBD1	TRBJ2-5	TGTGCCTGGAGTCAGGACAGGGGGCGGGAGACCCAGTACTTC	CAWSQDRGRETQYF
TRBV6-5	-	-	TRBJ2-7	TGTGCCAGCAGAGCGACAGTCTACGAGCAGTACTTC	CASRATVYEQYF
TRBV21-1	-	-	TRBJ2-1	TGTGCCAGCAGCAAATTTTTTGCGACTAGCGGGTACAATGAGCAGTTCTTC	CASSKFFATSGYNEQFF
TRBV3-1/TRBV3-2	-	-	TRBJ1-5	TGTGCCAGCAGCCTGGGGGCAGGGAATCAGCCCCAGCATTTT	CASSLGAGNQPQHF
TRBV7-3	-	TRBD2	TRBJ2-1	TGTGCCAGCAGCTTAATGTTCGAGCGGGGCTCCTACAATGAGCAGTTCTTC	CASSLMFERGSYNEQFF
TRBV5-4	few	TRBD2	TRBJ2-1	TGTGCCAGCAGCCGGACTAGCGGGGGGGCCGGCAATGAGCAGTTCTTC	CASSRTSGGAGNEQFF
TRBV3-1/TRBV3-2	-	TRBD2	TRBJ2-3	TGTGCCAGCAGTCCCAGCGGGGGAGATTCAGATACGCAGTATTTT	CASSPSGGDSDTQYF
TRBV6-6	once	-	TRBJ2-5	TGTGCCAGCAGATACCACAGGGCCGCGGAAGAGACCCAGTACTTC	CASRYHRAAEETQYF
TRBV25-1	-	-	TRBJ2-1	TGTGCCAGCAGTTCCAAGCGCCTCAGGGTAACCTACAATGAGCAGTTCTTC	CASSSKRLRVTYNEQFF
TRBV29-1	-	TRBD1	TRBJ1-2	TGCAGCGCCCTCGGACAGGGGATGATTGGCTACACCTTC	CSALGQGMIGYTF
TRBV2	-	-	TRBJ2-2	TGTGCCAGCTCTGTTAGCACCGGGGAGCTGTTTTTT	CASSVSTGELFF
TRBV5-1	-	-	TRBJ2-7	TGCGCCAGCAGTATAGGGGCTGGGGCCGACGAGCAGTACTTC	CASSIGAGADEQYF
TRBV7-9	few	-	TRBJ2-3	TGTGCCAGCAGCCCCCAAACAGATACGCAGTATTTT	CASSPQTDTQYF
TRBV7-2	-	TRBD2	TRBJ2-1	TGTGCCAGCAGCTTAGCTCCGGGGAGGGGCGGGGGTAATTCCTACAATGAGCAGTTCTTC	CASSLAPGRGGGNSYNEQFF
TRBV7-8	-	TRBD2	TRBJ2-3	TGTGCCAGCAGCTTAGCTTTACGGTTGGAGCGGGGGGCCACAGATACGCAGTATTTT	CASSLALRLERGATDTQYF
TRBV9	-	TRBD2	TRBJ2-1	TGTGCCAGCAGCGCAGCGGGGGGCCCGTACAATGAGCAGTTCTTC	CASSAAGGPYNEQFF
TRBV7-9	-	-	TRBJ1-1	TGTGCCAGCAGCCCGCCGACAGAGATGAACACTGAAGCTTTCTTT	CASSPPTEMNTEAFF
TRBV12-3/TRBV12-4	-	-	TRBJ2-7	TGTGCCAGCAGTTCAGGGGAAGTCTACGAGCAGTACTTC	CASSSGEVYEQYF
TRBV19	-	-	TRBJ2-2	TGTGCCAGTACGGTTCAGGGGTTGAACTACGGGGAGCTGTTTTTT	CASTVQGLNYGELFF
TRBV5-1	-	TRBD1	TRBJ2-1	TGCGCCAGCAGCAATACACAGGGGGCCGGTCAGGAGCAGTTCTTC	CASSNTQGAGQEQFF
TRBV7-2	-	TRBD1	TRBJ1-5	TGTGCCAGCAGCTTAGCCTTTGGGACAGATCAGCCCCAGCATTTT	CASSLAFGTDQPQHF
TRBV2	-	-	TRBJ2-7	TGTGCCAGCAGTGAGTTCAGGAACTACGAGCAGTACTTC	CASSEFRNYEQYF
TRBV5-6	-	TRBD1	TRBJ2-5	TGTGCCAGCAGCTTGAAAGGACAGGGGGTTGTAGAGACCCAGTACTTC	CASSLKGQGVVETQYF
TRBV2	-	-	TRBJ1-1	TGTGCCAGCGCGGCCAGGGGAGGGGGGAACACTGAAGCTTTCTTT	CASAARGGGNTEAFF
TRBV11-1	-	-	TRBJ1-1	TGTGCCAGCAGGATATCGCGGTTAGAGGGCACTGAAGCTTTCTTT	CASRISRLEGTEAFF
TRBV7-6	-	-	TRBJ2-2	TGTGCCAGCAGCTCCCAGGGGCCGAACACCGGGGAGCTGTTTTTT	CASSSQGPNTGELFF
TRBV6-5	-	-	TRBJ2-3	TGTGCCAGCAGTTACGCGACTAGAAGGAACACAGATACGCAGTATTTT	CASSYATRRNTDTQYF
TRBV14	-	TRBD1	TRBJ1-6	TGTGCCAGCAGCCAAGCCCCGTGGAGGGGGCCCGATTCACCCCTCCACTTT	CASSQAPWRGPDSPLHF
TRBV6-1	-	-	TRBJ1-3	TGTGCCAGCAGTGAAAGACAGGCCCAGCTCTCTGGAAACACCATATATTTT	CASSERQAQLSGNTIYF
TRBV19	-	-	TRBJ2-7	TGTGCCAGTAGTGCCCTAAATCAGGGATTTTACGAGCAGTACTTC	CASSALNQGFYEQYF
TRBV5-6	-	-	TRBJ1-2	TGTGCCAGCAGCCTCTGGGGCTCCTATGGCTACACCTTC	CASSLWGSYGYTF
TRBV27	-	TRBD2	TRBJ2-2	TGTGCCAGCAGGATACTAGCGGGGGGACTCACCGGGGAGCTGTTTTTT	CASRILAGGLTGELFF
TRBV6-2/TRBV6-3	-	-	TRBJ2-1	TGTGCCAGCAGTTATTACCAGGGGCTTTACTCCTACAATGAGCAGTTCTTC	CASSYYQGLYSYNEQFF